The source of this T cell receptor beta chain is a study of blood T cell repertoires in COVID-19. Study-wide background: COVID-19 samples from acute and convalescent phases originated in the United States, Italy and Spain. Sample material is recorded as cDNA or gDNA derived from T cells, B-cell-depleted T cells, or PBMCs.

In the study's own analysis: Reference gene primer amplification in the assay estimated nucleated cell counts. Data came from immunoSEQ multiplex PCR; TCRdb stores just in-frame clones and leaves some out. V, J and clone size reflect that table, while D and trimming were determined from the DNA. The table shows about 120,000 clones, with over 75% occurring only once. Germline V CDR1 and CDR2: MDHEN, SYDVKM. The trim removed 6 bases at V and 2 bases at J, leaving 4 bases unmatched. The CDR3 loop spans 13 amino acids. Material for sequencing was peripheral blood. The sequence derives from a man aged 55-75 years with acute or convalescent COVID-19. V and J are TRBV28 and TRBJ2-7, with TRBD1 matching over 7 bases. DNA of the CDR3: TGTGCCAGCAGGGCAGGGACAGCCTACGAGCAGTACTTC. This sequence encodes CASRAGTAYEQYF.